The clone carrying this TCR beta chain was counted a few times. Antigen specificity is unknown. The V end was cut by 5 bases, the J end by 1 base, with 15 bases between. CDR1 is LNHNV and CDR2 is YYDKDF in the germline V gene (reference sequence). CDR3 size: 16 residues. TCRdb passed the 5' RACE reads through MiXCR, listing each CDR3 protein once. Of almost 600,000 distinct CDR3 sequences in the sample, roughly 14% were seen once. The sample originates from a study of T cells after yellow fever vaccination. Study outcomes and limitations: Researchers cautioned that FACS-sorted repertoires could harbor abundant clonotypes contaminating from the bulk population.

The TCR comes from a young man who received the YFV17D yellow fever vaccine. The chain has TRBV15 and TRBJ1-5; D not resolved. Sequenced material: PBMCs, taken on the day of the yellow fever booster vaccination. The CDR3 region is CATSDGSRPSNQPQHF. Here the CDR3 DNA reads TGTGCCACCAGCGATGGAAGTCGGCCGAGCAATCAGCCCCAGCATTTT.